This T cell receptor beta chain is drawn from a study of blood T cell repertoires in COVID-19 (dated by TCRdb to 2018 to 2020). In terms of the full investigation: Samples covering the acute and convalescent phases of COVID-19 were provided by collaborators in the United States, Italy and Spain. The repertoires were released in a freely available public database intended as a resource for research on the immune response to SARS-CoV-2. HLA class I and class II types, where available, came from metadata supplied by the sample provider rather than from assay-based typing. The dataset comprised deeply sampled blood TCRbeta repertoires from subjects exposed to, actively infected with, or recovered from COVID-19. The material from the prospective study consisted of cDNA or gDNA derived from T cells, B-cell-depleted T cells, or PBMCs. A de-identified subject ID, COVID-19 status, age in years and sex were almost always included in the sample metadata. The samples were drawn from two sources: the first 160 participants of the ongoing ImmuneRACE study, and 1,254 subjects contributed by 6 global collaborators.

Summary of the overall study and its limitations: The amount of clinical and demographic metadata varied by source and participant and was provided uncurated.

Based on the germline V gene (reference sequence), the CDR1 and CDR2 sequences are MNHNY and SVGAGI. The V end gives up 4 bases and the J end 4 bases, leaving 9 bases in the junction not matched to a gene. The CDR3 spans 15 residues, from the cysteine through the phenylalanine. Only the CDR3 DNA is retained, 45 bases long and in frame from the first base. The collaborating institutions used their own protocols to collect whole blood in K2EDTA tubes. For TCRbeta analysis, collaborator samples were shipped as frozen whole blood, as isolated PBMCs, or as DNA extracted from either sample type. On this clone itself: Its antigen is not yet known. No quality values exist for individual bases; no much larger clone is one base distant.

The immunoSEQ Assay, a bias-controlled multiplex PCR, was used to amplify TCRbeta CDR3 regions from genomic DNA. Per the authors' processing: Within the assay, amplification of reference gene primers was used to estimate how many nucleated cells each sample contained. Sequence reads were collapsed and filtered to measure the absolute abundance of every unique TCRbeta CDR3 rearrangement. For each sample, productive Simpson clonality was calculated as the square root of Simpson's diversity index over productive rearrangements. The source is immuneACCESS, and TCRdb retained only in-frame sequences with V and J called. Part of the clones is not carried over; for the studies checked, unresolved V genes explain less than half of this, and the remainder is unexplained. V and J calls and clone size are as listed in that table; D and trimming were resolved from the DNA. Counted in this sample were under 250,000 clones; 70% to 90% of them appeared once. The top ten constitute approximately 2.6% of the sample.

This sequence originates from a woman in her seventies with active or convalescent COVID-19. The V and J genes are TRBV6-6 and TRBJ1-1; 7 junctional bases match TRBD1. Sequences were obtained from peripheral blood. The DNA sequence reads TGTGCCAGCAGTTCACAGGGGTTGGTGAGCACTGAAGCTTTCTTT. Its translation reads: CASSSQGLVSTEAFF.